Presented here are 2 T cell receptor beta chains from one specimen sequenced in a study of blood T cell repertoires in COVID-19. Here immunoSEQ multiplex PCR was the method, and the copy in TCRdb shows in-frame clones only, minus some. In the table there are about 200,000 clones, around 84% of which are singletons. The specimen was peripheral blood. The receptor set was obtained from a man aged 55 to 70 with acute or convalescent COVID-19.

The chain combines TRBV6-4 with TRBJ1-5; D ambiguous. Looked up from germline, CDR1 is MRHNA and CDR2 is SNTAGT. The CDR3 covers 14 residues. Deletions cut 7 bases from V and 3 bases from J, with 13 bases between. CDR3 DNA: TGTGCCAGCAACCCACGGGGATTCAATCAGCCCCAGCATTTT. This translates into CASNPRGFNQPQHF.

The chain combines TRBV4-1 with TRBJ2-1; D may be TRBD1 (5 bases). Germline V lookup: CDR1 MGHRA, CDR2 YSYEKL. Trimming cost V 0 bases and J 14 bases, with 20 bases left between them. This CDR3 region has 15 residues. The CDR3 is CASSQDFIGAGLKFF. In DNA form, the CDR3 reads TGCGCCAGCAGCCAAGATTTCATAGGGGCAGGGCTGAAGTTCTTC.